The text below deals with one T cell receptor beta chain. Antigen: not known. This specimen comes from a study of regulatory T cells in long-lasting Graves disease. Study outcomes and limitations: Persistent disease samples used TRBV28, TRBJ1-2 and TRBJ2-5 preferentially.

The germline V gene has CDR1 SGHTA and CDR2 FQGNSA. The V gene end was trimmed by 5 bases and the J gene end by 3 bases; junction bases not matched to a gene: 6. The length of the CDR3 is 15 residues. Time point meaning: persistent/refractory GD, antithyroid drugs over 5 years with positive TRAb. After RNA was extracted from PBMCs, the TCR library was made from it. Relying on iRepertoire HTBI primers and Arm-PCR of CDR3 regions, the team built TCR beta libraries. TCRdb reprocessed the multiplex PCR reads via MiXCR and lists one record per CDR3 protein. The data hold fewer than 400,000 distinct CDR3 sequences, with 20% observed a single time.

The clonotype was recovered from a female donor with Graves disease. This specimen was peripheral blood mononuclear cells (PBMCs), taken when the disease was refractory, from a patient treated with antithyroid drugs. The chain carries TRBV7-2 and TRBJ2-3; 9 bases are a match to TRBD2. CDR3 protein: CASSGSGRSTDTQYF. The CDR3 region has the DNA TGTGCCAGCAGCGGAAGCGGGAGGAGTACAGATACGCAGTATTTT.